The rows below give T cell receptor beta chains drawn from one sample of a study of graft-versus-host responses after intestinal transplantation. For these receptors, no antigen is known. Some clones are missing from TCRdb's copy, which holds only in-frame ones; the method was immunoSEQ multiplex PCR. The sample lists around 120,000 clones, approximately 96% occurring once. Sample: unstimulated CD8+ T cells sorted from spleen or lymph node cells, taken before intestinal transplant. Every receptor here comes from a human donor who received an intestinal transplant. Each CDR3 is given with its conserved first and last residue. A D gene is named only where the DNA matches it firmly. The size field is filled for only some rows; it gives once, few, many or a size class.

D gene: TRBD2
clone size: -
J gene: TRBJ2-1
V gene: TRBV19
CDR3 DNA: TGTGCCAGTAGTAGTAGCGGGTTCGCCTACAATGAGCAGTTCTTC
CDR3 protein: CASSSSGFAYNEQFF

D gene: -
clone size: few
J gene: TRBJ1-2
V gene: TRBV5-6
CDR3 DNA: TGTGCCAGCAGCTTGGGGCAGGGTGGCTACACCTTC
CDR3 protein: CASSLGQGGYTF

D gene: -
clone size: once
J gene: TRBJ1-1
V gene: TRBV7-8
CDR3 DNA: TGTGCCAGCAGCTTAGGCCCGGGTCCCAACACTGAAGCTTTCTTT
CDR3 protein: CASSLGPGPNTEAFF

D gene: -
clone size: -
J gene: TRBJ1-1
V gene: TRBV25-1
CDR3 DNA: TGTGCCAGCGGGAATCAGGGATTAGCTTTCTTT
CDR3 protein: CASGNQGLAFF

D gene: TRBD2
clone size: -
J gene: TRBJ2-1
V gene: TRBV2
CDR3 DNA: TGTGCCAGCAGTGAAGACCGAGGGGCTAGCGGGCTTTCGGGTGAGCAGTTCTTC
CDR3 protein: CASSEDRGASGLSGEQFF

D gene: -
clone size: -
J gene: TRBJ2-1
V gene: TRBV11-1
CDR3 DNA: TGTGCCAGCACCTCTTTAGGTGAGCAGTTCTTC
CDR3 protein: CASTSLGEQFF

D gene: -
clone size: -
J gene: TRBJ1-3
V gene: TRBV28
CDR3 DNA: TGTGCCAGCAGTTTTAGGGATACCACCTATCTCTCTGGAAACACCATATATTTT
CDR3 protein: CASSFRDTTYLSGNTIYF

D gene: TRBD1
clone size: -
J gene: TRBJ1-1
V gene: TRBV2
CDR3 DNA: TGTGCCAGCATTGACAGGGCGATTAACACTGAAGCTTTCTTT
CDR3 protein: CASIDRAINTEAFF

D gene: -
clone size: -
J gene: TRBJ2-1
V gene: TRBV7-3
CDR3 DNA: TGTGCCACCAACAATGAGCAGTTCTTC
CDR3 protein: CATNNEQFF

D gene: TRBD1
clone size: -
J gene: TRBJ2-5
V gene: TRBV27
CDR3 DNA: TGTGCCAGCAGCCACCCCGGGACAGGAGGAGAGACCCAGTACTTC
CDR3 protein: CASSHPGTGGETQYF

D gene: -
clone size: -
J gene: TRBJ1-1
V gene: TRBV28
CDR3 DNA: TGTGCCAGCAGTTTGTCAGGAACCAGTGAAGCTTTCTTT
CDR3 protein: CASSLSGTSEAFF

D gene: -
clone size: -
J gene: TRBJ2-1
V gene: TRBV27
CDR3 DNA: TGTGCCAGCAGTTTATCGATACGCAGGGTATACAATGAGCAGTTCTTC
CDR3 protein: CASSLSIRRVYNEQFF

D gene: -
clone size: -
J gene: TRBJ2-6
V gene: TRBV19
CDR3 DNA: TGTGCCAGTAGTGAGGACGCATCTGGGGCCAACGTCCTGACTTTC
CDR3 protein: CASSEDASGANVLTF

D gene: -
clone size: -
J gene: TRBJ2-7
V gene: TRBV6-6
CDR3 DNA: TGTGCCAGCAGTTACGTCCTGTTCTACGAGCAGTACTTC
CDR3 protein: CASSYVLFYEQYF

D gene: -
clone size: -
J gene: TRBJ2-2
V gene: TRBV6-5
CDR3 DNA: TGTGCCAGCAAAGTCGGGGGAAGTACCGGGGAGCTGTTTTTT
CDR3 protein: CASKVGGSTGELFF

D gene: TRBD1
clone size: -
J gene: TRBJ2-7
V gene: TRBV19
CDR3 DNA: TGTGCCAGTAGTATAGCGGCCCAGGGGGCGGGGGAGCAGTACTTC
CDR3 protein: CASSIAAQGAGEQYF

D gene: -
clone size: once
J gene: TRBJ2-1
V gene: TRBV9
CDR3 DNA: TGTGCCAGCAGCGCCCCTTCAAGGTCCGAGCAGTTCTTC
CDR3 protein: CASSAPSRSEQFF

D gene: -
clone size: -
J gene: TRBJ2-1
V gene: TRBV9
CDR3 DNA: TGTGCCAGCAGCGTAGGAGTTTCAGGTAATGAGCAGTTCTTC
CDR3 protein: CASSVGVSGNEQFF